This T cell receptor beta chain emerged from a study of cytomegalovirus exposure and HLA in healthy donors. Comment on this clone: The antigen is not known.

PCR used 60 Vbeta primers and 13 Jbeta primers. Repertoires were generated with immunoSEQ multiplex PCR, while TCRdb's copy carries only in-frame clones and drops some. This sample contains about 210,000 clones. The V gene lost 3 bases and the J gene lost 2 bases, with 8 bases spanning the gap. CDR1 is KGHSH and CDR2 is LQKENI in the germline V gene. This CDR3 spans 14 amino acids. Study results and caveats: Researchers counted roughly 150 TCR beta chains as cytomegalovirus-associated.

Source material: PBMCs. The clonotype was recovered from a woman aged 25 to 45 in good health and CMV-seropositive. The V call is TRBV18, the J call TRBJ2-1; D is unclear. CDR3 coding DNA: TGTGCCAGCTCACCGGAGCACCCCTACAATGAGCAGTTCTTC. This gives the protein CASSPEHPYNEQFF.